This T cell receptor beta chain was captured by sequencing in a study of T cell changes during pregnancy in multiple sclerosis. Germline V lookup: CDR1 MGHRA, CDR2 YSYEKL. This CDR3 comprises 12 residues. Trimming pared 3 bases from V and 7 bases from J, leaving 10 bases between. This clone has only a few counts. Sequencing used immunoSEQ multiplex PCR; TCRdb keeps in-frame clones, though not all of them. The repertoire holds 45,000 to 75,000 clones, with 85% to 95% as singletons. The sample here was peripheral blood, taken in the first trimester of pregnancy. V is TRBV4-1 and J is TRBJ2-7; D might be TRBD1 (5 bases). The receptor comes from a female donor with multiple sclerosis, enrolled in a pregnancy study. The CDR3 sequence: CASSHQGGEQYF. The CDR3 DNA reads TGCGCCAGCAGCCATCAGGGTGGTGAGCAGTACTTC.